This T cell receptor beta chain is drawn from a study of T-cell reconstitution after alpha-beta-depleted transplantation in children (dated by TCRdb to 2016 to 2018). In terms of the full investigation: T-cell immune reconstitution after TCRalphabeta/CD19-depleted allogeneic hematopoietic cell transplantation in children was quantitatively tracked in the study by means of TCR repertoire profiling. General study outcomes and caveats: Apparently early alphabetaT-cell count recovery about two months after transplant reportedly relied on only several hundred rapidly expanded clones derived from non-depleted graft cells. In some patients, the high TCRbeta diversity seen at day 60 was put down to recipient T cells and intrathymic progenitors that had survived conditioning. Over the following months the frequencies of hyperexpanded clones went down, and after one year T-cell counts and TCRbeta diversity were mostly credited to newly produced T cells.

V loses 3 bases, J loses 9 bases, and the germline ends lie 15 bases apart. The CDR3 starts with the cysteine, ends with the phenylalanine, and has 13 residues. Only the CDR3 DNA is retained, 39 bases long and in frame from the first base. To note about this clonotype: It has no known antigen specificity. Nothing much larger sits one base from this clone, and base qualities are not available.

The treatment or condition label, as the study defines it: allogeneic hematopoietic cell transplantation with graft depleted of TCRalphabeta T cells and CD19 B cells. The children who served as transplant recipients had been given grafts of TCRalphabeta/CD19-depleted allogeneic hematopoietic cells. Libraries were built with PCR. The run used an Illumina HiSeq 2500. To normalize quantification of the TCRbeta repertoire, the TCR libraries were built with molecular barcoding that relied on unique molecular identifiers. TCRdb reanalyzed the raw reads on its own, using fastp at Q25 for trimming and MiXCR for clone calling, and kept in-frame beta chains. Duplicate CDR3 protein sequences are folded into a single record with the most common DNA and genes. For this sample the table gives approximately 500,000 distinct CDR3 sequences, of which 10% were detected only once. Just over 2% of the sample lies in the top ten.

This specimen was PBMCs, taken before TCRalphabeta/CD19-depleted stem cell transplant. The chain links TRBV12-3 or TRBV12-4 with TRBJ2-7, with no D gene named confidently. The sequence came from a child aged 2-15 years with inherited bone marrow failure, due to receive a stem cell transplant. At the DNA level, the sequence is TGTGCCAGCAGTTTTGATATAGGGTACTCGCAGTACTTC. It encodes CASSFDIGYSQYF.